This T cell receptor (beta chain) is from a study of OX40 agonist ivuxolimab in advanced cancers. CDR3 size: 14 residues. Germline V gene sequence: CDR1 SNHLY, CDR2 FYNNEI. V dropped 1 base and J dropped 3 bases, with 7 bases sitting between them. Profiling relied on immunoSEQ multiplex PCR, and the TCRdb table lists in-frame clones only, not all of them. This table has about 69,000 clones, about nine tenths appearing once. The TCR sequence derives from an adult with an advanced solid tumor such as melanoma, head and neck, liver or kidney cancer. The rearrangement joins TRBV2 to TRBJ2-1; D is uncertain. The sample was CD4+ or CD8+ T cells sorted from blood, taken in a trial of the OX40 agonist ivuxolimab. The CDR3 DNA is TGTGCCAGCAGTGAAGGTCTAATCTACAATGAGCAGTTCTTC. Its translation is CASSEGLIYNEQFF. The full variable domain, completed using reference TRBV2 and TRBJ2-1, is EPEVTQTPSHQVTQMGQEVILRCVPISNHLYFYWYRQILGQKVEFLVSFYNNEISEKSEIFDDQFSVERPDGSNFTLKIRSTKLEDSAMYFCASSEGLIYNEQFFGPGTRLTVL.